The 14 T cell receptor beta chains given below trace back to one sample, sequenced in a study of T cells in Graves' hyperthyroidism and ophthalmopathy. Researchers took RNA transcripts and amplified the TCR beta CDR3 regions from them. TCR CDR3 underwent first-round RT-PCR with the HTBI primer set. One entry per CDR3 protein results from TCRdb running MiXCR on the multiplex PCR reads. The sample includes about 360,000 distinct CDR3 sequences, about 12% seen only once; the top ten take less than 10%. The sample was blood. The receptors derive from a woman aged 18-29 years with Graves' hyperthyroidism.

This clonotype has ten or more counts. The chain employs TRBV27 and TRBJ2-3; D gene ambiguous. The CDR3 has 13 amino acids. The ends were cut back, 5 bases at V and 5 bases at J, with 11 bases in the middle. Germline loops: CDR1 MNHEY, CDR2 SMNVEV (reference sequence). CDR3 loop: CASSLRTLDTQYF. The DNA for the CDR3 is TGTGCCAGCAGTCTCAGGACCCTAGATACGCAGTATTTT.

This clonotype came up many times. The rearrangement joins TRBV18 to TRBJ2-3; maybe TRBD2 (5 bases). Trimming took off 2 bases at V and 6 bases at J, with 15 bases between the two ends. Germline V gene sequence: CDR1 KGHSH, CDR2 LQKENI. There are 15 residues in the CDR3. The CDR3 coding sequence is TGTGCCAGCTCACCATCCAGCGGAAGGGCGGATACGCAGTATTTT. This translates into CASSPSSGRADTQYF.

This clonotype was counted ten times or more. The J gene is TRBJ1-1, the V gene TRBV20-1; TRBD1 matches 7 bases. The germline CDR1 and CDR2 sequences are DFQATT and SNEGSKA (reference sequence). The V and J ends lost 6 bases and 3 bases, in that order; junction bases with no gene match: 10. The CDR3 is 14 amino acids. The CDR3 is CSAKTGVLDTEAFF. The CDR3 region has the DNA TGCAGTGCAAAAACAGGGGTCCTGGACACTGAAGCTTTCTTT.

Ten or more counts support this clonotype. The genes are TRBV20-1 and TRBJ1-5; D is undetermined. Germline CDR1 reads DFQATT; CDR2 reads SNEGSKA (reference sequence). The CDR3 consists of 17 residues. The V gene lost 0 bases and the J gene lost 2 bases, with 17 bases spanning the gap. CDR3 amino acids: CSAREGGLLRGNQPQHF. CDR3 coding DNA: TGCAGTGCTAGAGAGGGTGGTCTCCTAAGAGGCAATCAGCCCCAGCATTTT.

This clonotype was found many times. The genes are TRBV20-1 and TRBJ2-7, with 9 bases identical to TRBD2. Germline-derived CDR1 and CDR2 are DFQATT and SNEGSKA (reference sequence). The CDR3 covers 13 residues. The trim removed 6 bases at V and 2 bases at J, leaving 5 bases unmatched. Here the CDR3 reads CSARLAVTYEQYF. The CDR3 DNA reads as TGCAGTGCAAGACTAGCGGTAACCTACGAGCAGTACTTC.

The V and J genes are TRBV10-1 and TRBJ2-7, with D unresolved. Germline V gives CDR1 WNHNN, CDR2 SYGVQD (reference sequence). The CDR3 length is 14 residues. Deletions cut 0 bases from V and 5 bases from J, with 11 bases between. CDR3 loop: CASSESGVGNEQYF. The CDR3 DNA reads as TGCGCCAGCAGTGAGTCCGGTGTAGGGAACGAGCAGTACTTC.

This clonotype was observed many times. The chain combines TRBV7-9 with TRBJ2-7; 10 positions agree with TRBD1. The V segment lost 6 bases and the J segment 5 bases; nucleotides outside the gene matches: 10. The CDR3 is made up of 15 amino acids. The germline V gene has CDR1 SEHNR and CDR2 FQNEAQ (reference sequence). The CDR3 protein is CASRPRGDRGHEQYF. The DNA of the CDR3 is TGTGCCAGCAGACCTAGGGGGGACAGGGGCCACGAGCAGTACTTC.

A note on this clonotype: At one end the junction does not follow the germline gene, possibly because of a read error. This chain connects TRBV5-1 to TRBJ1-2; TRBD1 agrees at 7 bases. This CDR3 region has 14 residues. Germline values: CDR1 SGHRS, CDR2 YFSETQ. CDR3 protein: CASRQGGTTIGYTF. The CDR3 DNA reads TGTGCCAGCAGACAGGGAGGTACTACTATTGGCTACACCTTC.

This clonotype was observed many times. This sequence joins TRBV7-3 and TRBJ1-1; D remains unclear. Germline lookup yields CDR1 SGHTA and CDR2 FQGTGA. Trimming cost V 1 base and J 1 base, with 7 bases left between them. The CDR3 has 14 amino acids. CDR3 nucleotide sequence: TGTGCCAGCAGCTTAAGGGCCGGGAACACTGAAGCTTTCTTT. Encoded protein: CASSLRAGNTEAFF. Full variable domain (missing parts from reference TRBV7-3 and TRBJ1-1): GAGVSQTPSNKVTEKGKYVELRCDPISGHTALYWYRQSLGQGPEFLIYFQGTGAADDSGLPNDRFFAVRPEGSVSTLKIQRTERGDSAVYLCASSLRAGNTEAFFGQGTRLTVV.

This clonotype was found many times. V is TRBV10-3 and J is TRBJ2-1; D is ambiguous. CDR3 length equals 12 residues. Trimming removed 4 bases at V and 3 bases at J, with 4 bases between. Germline V lookup: CDR1 ENHRY, CDR2 SYGVKD. In nucleotides, the CDR3 is TGTGCCATCAGTGGGGACTACAATGAGCAGTTCTTC. Its protein is CAISGDYNEQFF.

This clonotype was recorded many times. The rearrangement joins TRBV6-1 to TRBJ1-1; D call uncertain. This CDR3 is 15 amino acids long. Per the germline V gene, CDR1 is MNHNS and CDR2 is SASEGT. V was shortened by 6 bases and J by 10 bases, with 24 bases between the two germline ends. The chain's CDR3 is CASSNLDGLSTRAFF. The CDR3 coding sequence is TGTGCCAGCAGCAACCTCGATGGCCTCTCCACTAGAGCTTTCTTT.

This clonotype was seen at least ten times. The rearrangement uses TRBV28 and TRBJ1-5, with 9 bases that match TRBD1. Germline trimming cut 6 bases from V and 6 bases from J; bases unmatched to any gene: 6. CDR3 length: 14 amino acids. Looked up from germline, CDR1 is MDHEN and CDR2 is SYDVKM. The CDR3, as DNA: TGTGCCAGCAGGCCACAGGGGGCGGGTCAGCCCCAGCATTTT. Its protein is CASRPQGAGQPQHF.

This clonotype was observed at least ten times. J is TRBJ1-6 and V is TRBV28; tentative D call: TRBD1 (5 bases). V lost 6 bases and J lost 7, with 13 bases in between. CDR1 is MDHEN and CDR2 is SYDVKM in the germline V gene. The CDR3 contains 14 residues. The CDR3 DNA sequence: TGTGCCAGCAGCCTTTCCCAGGGCAATTCACCCCTCCACTTT. Translating it yields CASSLSQGNSPLHF.

This clonotype was found many times. This sequence joins TRBV19 and TRBJ1-5; 8 bases match TRBD1. With V trimmed by 6 bases and J by 7 bases, 8 bases remained unmatched. Germline V CDR1 and CDR2: LNHDA, SQIVND (reference sequence). This CDR3 has 14 residues. This CDR3 is CASSLDRVWQPQHF. DNA for the CDR3: TGTGCCAGTAGCCTGGACAGGGTATGGCAGCCCCAGCATTTT.